The clone carrying this T cell receptor (beta chain) occurred a few times. This CDR3 spans 15 amino acids. Germline assignment: CDR1 SGHKS and CDR2 YYEKEE (reference sequence). Trimming cost V 4 bases and J 3 bases; bases outside gene matches: 3. These data come from a study of beta chain features in type 1 diabetes. Reverse transcribing all isolated RNA meant expressed TCRB transcripts were sequenced. Clones were sequenced by immunoSEQ multiplex PCR, and TCRdb holds only the in-frame ones, with some missing. Among around 250,000 clones, around a quarter were seen once, and the ten largest hold 3.5% to 4%. Every sorted population was more than 95% pure.

This chain links TRBV5-5 with TRBJ2-3, with TRBD2 matching over 12 bases. Material for sequencing was central memory CD4+ T cells from blood. The receptor's source is a man aged 25 to 40 in good health. The CDR3 DNA sequence: TGTGCCAGCAGCAGGACTAGCGGGACGACAGATACGCAGTATTTT. The encoded protein is CASSRTSGTTDTQYF.